Reported below is one TCR beta chain. As yet, its antigen is unknown. This entry comes from a study of T-cell memory formation after mild COVID-19. Study overall: There were largely donor-specific TCR clusters. Overall study findings and caveats: Researchers could not confirm that second-wave clones peaking on day 37 targeted SARS-CoV-2. Cross-reactive memory appears to have joined, as suggested by some responding clones showing up in pre-infection memory.

Trimming stripped 0 bases from V and 4 bases from J, with 12 bases between. The germline V gene encodes CDR1 LGHDT and CDR2 YNNKEL (reference sequence). The CDR3 loop spans 15 amino acids. 5'RACE with constant-segment primers yielded barcoded, UMI-tagged TCR alpha and TCR beta cDNA libraries. One entry per CDR3 protein, called by TCRdb with MiXCR from the 5' RACE reads. The sample yields 250,000 to 350,000 distinct CDR3 sequences, 15% to 20% seen once. This clonotype was sampled from a man between 18 and 35 years old who had mild COVID-19 (a few samples of this study predate the infection). Cell type and time point are not known. This chain uses TRBV3-1 with TRBJ1-2; D is uncertain. Sequenced material: PBMCs or a T cell subset sorted from them (not recorded which). The CDR3 region has the DNA TGTGCCAGCAGCCAAGATCCCGGCAGGATCTATGGCTACACCTTC. The encoded protein is CASSQDPGRIYGYTF.